This is a list of T cell receptor beta chains from one sample in a study of blood T cell repertoires in COVID-19. Produced via immunoSEQ multiplex PCR; TCRdb's table is partial and in-frame only. The sample carries a few hundred thousand clones, about 87% recorded once. Sample: PBMCs or T cells enriched from blood (not recorded which). All receptors derive from a woman between 50 and 59 years old who had recovered from COVID-19. CDR3s include the opening cysteine and the closing phenylalanine or tryptophan. The order of the fields is D gene, J gene, clone size, CDR3 length, V gene, CDR3 protein, CDR3 DNA. A D gene is named only where the DNA matches it firmly. Clone size is stated in some rows and not others, as once, few, many or a class when expanded.

D: -
J: TRBJ1-1
size: -
length: 14
V: TRBV15
CDR3: CATSDFKEGGSAFF
DNA: TGTGCCACCAGCGATTTCAAAGAGGGGGGGTCAGCTTTCTTT

D: -
J: TRBJ2-7
size: -
length: 16
V: TRBV7-2
CDR3: CASSHDWISGSYEQYF
DNA: TGTGCCAGCAGCCACGACTGGATCTCAGGGTCCTACGAGCAGTACTTC

D: -
J: TRBJ2-3
size: -
length: 12
V: TRBV6-5
CDR3: CASSQGGNTQYF
DNA: TGTGCCAGCAGTCAGGGGGGAAATACGCAGTATTTT

D: TRBD1
J: TRBJ1-4
size: -
length: 15
V: TRBV3-1/TRBV3-2
CDR3: CASSQVGTGREKLFF
DNA: TGTGCCAGCAGCCAAGTCGGGACAGGGAGGGAAAAACTGTTTTTT

D: TRBD2
J: TRBJ2-3
size: -
length: 15
V: TRBV3-1/TRBV3-2
CDR3: CASSQVAGGADTQYF
DNA: TGTGCCAGCAGCCAAGTTGCGGGGGGGGCGGATACGCAGTATTTT

D: -
J: TRBJ1-1
size: -
length: 15
V: TRBV4-3
CDR3: CASRDNAVGYTEAFF
DNA: TGCGCCAGCAGGGACAATGCGGTGGGGTACACTGAAGCTTTCTTT

D: -
J: TRBJ2-6
size: -
length: 17
V: TRBV27
CDR3: CASRPPLRGSGANVLTF
DNA: TGTGCCAGCAGACCACCCCTAAGGGGCTCTGGGGCCAACGTCCTGACTTTC

D: -
J: TRBJ2-1
size: -
length: 13
V: TRBV12-3/TRBV12-4
CDR3: CASSPPSAGEQFF
DNA: TGTGCCAGCAGTCCCCCTTCGGCAGGCGAGCAGTTCTTC

D: TRBD1
J: TRBJ2-7
size: -
length: 12
V: TRBV6-5
CDR3: CASGQGVHEQYF
DNA: TGTGCCAGCGGACAGGGTGTCCACGAGCAGTACTTC

D: -
J: TRBJ1-4
size: -
length: 14
V: TRBV5-5
CDR3: CASSLGQLNEKLFF
DNA: TGTGCCAGCAGCTTGGGACAGCTTAATGAAAAACTGTTTTTT

D: -
J: TRBJ1-2
size: few
length: 12
V: TRBV19
CDR3: CASSDRDYGYTF
DNA: TGTGCCAGTAGTGACAGAGACTATGGCTACACCTTC

D: TRBD1
J: TRBJ1-3
size: -
length: 15
V: TRBV7-9
CDR3: CASSSQGGLGNTIYF
DNA: TGTGCCAGCAGCTCTCAGGGGGGACTTGGAAACACCATATATTTT

D: -
J: TRBJ1-1
size: -
length: 15
V: TRBV11-2
CDR3: CASSFRTTLNTEAFF
DNA: TGTGCCAGCAGCTTCCGTACAACCTTGAACACTGAAGCTTTCTTT

D: -
J: TRBJ2-1
size: once
length: 16
V: TRBV29-1
CDR3: CSVGGGGGVSYNEQFF
DNA: TGCAGCGTTGGAGGTGGCGGGGGCGTCTCCTACAATGAGCAGTTCTTC

D: -
J: TRBJ2-2
size: -
length: 16
V: TRBV7-2
CDR3: CASSSELTGGFGELFF
DNA: TGTGCCAGCAGCTCGGAGTTAACGGGGGGCTTCGGGGAGCTGTTTTTT

D: TRBD1
J: TRBJ2-1
size: once
length: 14
V: TRBV24-1
CDR3: CATSDSGQGHEQFF
DNA: TGTGCCACCAGTGATTCGGGACAGGGCCATGAGCAGTTCTTC

D: TRBD2
J: TRBJ2-3
size: once
length: 15
V: TRBV15
CDR3: CATSSSGGVTDTQYF
DNA: TGTGCCACCAGCTCAAGCGGGGGGGTGACAGATACGCAGTATTTT

D: -
J: TRBJ2-7
size: -
length: 13
V: TRBV2
CDR3: CASRTALSYEQYF
DNA: TGTGCCAGCAGGACAGCCCTATCCTACGAGCAGTACTTC

D: -
J: TRBJ1-2
size: -
length: 12
V: TRBV5-4
CDR3: CASSPGSGGYTF
DNA: TGTGCCAGCAGCCCGGGGTCGGGGGGCTACACCTTC

D: -
J: TRBJ1-2
size: -
length: 13
V: TRBV18
CDR3: CASSPGRPYGYTF
DNA: TGTGCCAGCTCACCCGGCAGGCCCTATGGCTACACCTTC

D: -
J: TRBJ2-5
size: -
length: 13
V: TRBV5-6
CDR3: CASSPPVRETQYF
DNA: TGTGCCAGCAGCCCCCCCGTTCGAGAGACCCAGTACTTC

D: -
J: TRBJ1-6
size: -
length: 17
V: TRBV1
CDR3: CTSSQRFRDRGDSPLHF
DNA: TGCACCAGCAGCCAACGGTTCCGGGACAGGGGCGATTCACCCCTCCACTTT

D: -
J: TRBJ1-4
size: -
length: 13
V: TRBV6-5
CDR3: CASLRGDSEKLFF
DNA: TGTGCCAGCCTACGGGGGGATTCAGAAAAACTGTTTTTT

D: -
J: TRBJ1-2
size: -
length: 12
V: TRBV30
CDR3: CAWIWGSYGYTF
DNA: TGTGCCTGGATCTGGGGCTCCTATGGCTACACCTTC

D: -
J: TRBJ1-5
size: -
length: 15
V: TRBV7-2
CDR3: CASSLEGGGNQPQHF
DNA: TGTGCCAGCAGCTTAGAGGGAGGTGGCAATCAGCCCCAGCATTTT

D: -
J: TRBJ1-6
size: -
length: 16
V: TRBV7-2
CDR3: CASSFKRGADNSPLHF
DNA: TGTGCCAGCAGCTTTAAAAGGGGCGCGGATAATTCACCCCTCCACTTT

D: -
J: TRBJ1-1
size: -
length: 13
V: TRBV7-8
CDR3: CASSPQAVAEAFF
DNA: TGTGCCAGCAGCCCACAGGCGGTCGCTGAAGCTTTCTTT

D: TRBD1
J: TRBJ1-1
size: -
length: 15
V: TRBV5-1
CDR3: CASSLAAGGFTEAFF
DNA: TGCGCCAGCAGCTTGGCGGCAGGGGGATTTACTGAAGCTTTCTTT

D: -
J: TRBJ2-1
size: -
length: 17
V: TRBV14
CDR3: CASRTSGGRGSYNEQFF
DNA: TGTGCCAGCAGAACTTCAGGCGGCAGGGGCTCCTACAATGAGCAGTTCTTC

D: -
J: TRBJ1-4
size: -
length: 14
V: TRBV28
CDR3: CASSLGATNEKLFF
DNA: TGTGCCAGCAGTTTAGGAGCAACTAATGAAAAACTGTTTTTT

D: TRBD1
J: TRBJ1-2
size: once
length: 14
V: TRBV9
CDR3: CASSSQGGGYGYTF
DNA: TGTGCCAGCAGCTCACAGGGGGGTGGCTATGGCTACACCTTC

D: -
J: TRBJ1-1
size: once
length: 14
V: TRBV7-9
CDR3: CASSLQQGVTEAFF
DNA: TGTGCCAGCAGCTTACAACAGGGCGTCACTGAAGCTTTCTTT

D: -
J: TRBJ1-1
size: -
length: 13
V: TRBV7-2
CDR3: CASSQIGNTEAFF
DNA: TGTGCCAGCAGTCAGATTGGGAACACTGAAGCTTTCTTT

D: TRBD1
J: TRBJ2-5
size: -
length: 14
V: TRBV11-2
CDR3: CASSSPGQTTTQYF
DNA: TGTGCCAGCAGCTCCCCGGGACAGACCACGACCCAGTACTTC

D: -
J: TRBJ1-5
size: once
length: 16
V: TRBV6-2/TRBV6-3
CDR3: CASSRQETVGNQPQHF
DNA: TGTGCCAGCAGTCGCCAGGAGACAGTGGGCAATCAGCCCCAGCATTTT

D: TRBD2
J: TRBJ2-3
size: -
length: 16
V: TRBV5-8
CDR3: CASSRRTSGMTDTQYF
DNA: TGTGCCAGCAGCCGCCGGACTAGCGGGATGACAGATACGCAGTATTTT

D: TRBD1
J: TRBJ1-4
size: -
length: 14
V: TRBV7-2
CDR3: CASSPEGGYEKLFF
DNA: TGTGCCAGCAGCCCTGAAGGGGGCTATGAAAAACTGTTTTTT

D: -
J: TRBJ1-2
size: -
length: 15
V: TRBV28
CDR3: CASRPWTEANYGYTF
DNA: TGTGCCAGCAGACCTTGGACAGAAGCTAACTATGGCTACACCTTC

D: -
J: TRBJ1-1
size: -
length: 16
V: TRBV9
CDR3: CASSVVRQLMNTEAFF
DNA: TGTGCCAGCAGCGTAGTACGACAGCTAATGAACACTGAAGCTTTCTTT

D: -
J: TRBJ2-2
size: -
length: 14
V: TRBV30
CDR3: CALARGPSPGELFF
DNA: TGTGCCCTCGCTAGAGGCCCCTCACCGGGGGAGCTGTTTTTT

D: -
J: TRBJ1-1
size: -
length: 15
V: TRBV27
CDR3: CASTLNPGVNTEAFF
DNA: TGTGCCAGCACCCTCAACCCAGGGGTGAACACTGAAGCTTTCTTT

D: -
J: TRBJ2-3
size: -
length: 15
V: TRBV25-1
CDR3: CASSEYQRVTDTQYF
DNA: TGTGCCAGCAGTGAATACCAGCGGGTCACAGATACGCAGTATTTT

D: -
J: TRBJ2-6
size: -
length: 17
V: TRBV4-1
CDR3: CASSHPGSGSGANVLTF
DNA: TGCGCCAGCAGCCATCCCGGTAGTGGCTCTGGGGCCAACGTCCTGACTTTC

D: -
J: TRBJ2-1
size: -
length: 12
V: TRBV2
CDR3: CASSGAGNEQFF
DNA: TGTGCCAGCAGTGGGGCGGGGAATGAGCAGTTCTTC

D: -
J: TRBJ2-7
size: -
length: 13
V: TRBV19
CDR3: CASRNRTVGPEYF
DNA: TGTGCCAGTAGGAATCGGACAGTGGGACCAGAGTACTTC

D: -
J: TRBJ1-1
size: -
length: 13
V: TRBV30
CDR3: CAWSVQMNTEAFF
DNA: TGTGCCTGGAGTGTTCAGATGAACACTGAAGCTTTCTTT

D: TRBD1
J: TRBJ1-3
size: -
length: 15
V: TRBV28
CDR3: CASTTTGFSGNTIYF
DNA: TGTGCCAGCACCACGACAGGGTTCTCTGGAAACACCATATATTTT

D: TRBD1
J: TRBJ2-1
size: few
length: 12
V: TRBV7-2
CDR3: CATSRGYNEQFF
DNA: TGTGCCACCTCCAGGGGGTACAATGAGCAGTTCTTC